This passage covers 9 T cell receptor beta chains from one sample sequenced in a study of cytomegalovirus exposure and HLA in healthy donors. PCR amplification relied on 60 Vbeta primers (plus 13 Jbeta primers). The data were produced by immunoSEQ multiplex PCR, yet TCRdb's version contains in-frame clones alone and is incomplete. The profile shows about 250,000 clones, more than 70% of them singletons. Specimen: PBMCs. The receptors originated from a boy aged 5 to 17 in good health and CMV-seronegative.

The chain couples TRBV5-1 to TRBJ2-5, with D possibly TRBD1 on 5 matching bases. This CDR3 has 14 amino acids. Germline assignment: CDR1 SGHRS and CDR2 YFSETQ. Trimming pared 1 base from V and 1 base from J, leaving 8 bases between. The CDR3 loop is CASSLRQLQETQYF. CDR3 bases: TGCGCCAGCAGCTTGAGACAGCTCCAAGAGACCCAGTACTTC.

A single count supports this clone. The chain recombines TRBV30 with TRBJ1-4; 7 bases fit TRBD1. The germline V gene has CDR1 GTSNPN and CDR2 SVGIG (reference sequence). The CDR3 loop spans 15 amino acids. V was pared by 3 bases and J by 5 bases, with 9 bases of the junction left unmatched. Here the CDR3 reads CAWRSTGALNEKLFF. The CDR3 DNA reads as TGTGCCTGGAGATCTACAGGGGCTCTGAATGAAAAACTGTTTTTT.

The rearrangement uses TRBV4-2 and TRBJ1-2; tentative D call: TRBD1 (5 bases). Germline values: CDR1 LGHNA, CDR2 YNFKEQ. Deletions cut 8 bases from V and 0 bases from J, with 7 bases between. The CDR3 runs to 12 residues. The CDR3 sequence is CASQGANYGYTF. The CDR3 nucleotides are TGTGCCAGCCAAGGGGCTAACTATGGCTACACCTTC.

The CDR3: CASRQGGEPFNEQFF. The CDR3, as DNA: TGTGCCAGCAGGCAAGGGGGGGAACCTTTCAATGAGCAGTTCTTC. The chain combines TRBV6-5 with TRBJ2-1; D may be TRBD2 (7 bases). Germline lookup yields CDR1 MNHEY and CDR2 SVGAGI. V shed 6 bases and J shed 6 bases, with 18 bases lying between them. The CDR3 consists of 15 residues.

The V and J genes are TRBV9 and TRBJ2-5, with 12 positions matching TRBD2. The CDR3 consists of 16 residues. V lost 3 bases, J lost 1 base, and 4 bases stayed unmatched. CDR1 and CDR2 (germline): SGDLS, YYNGEE. CDR3 bases: TGTGCCAGCAGCGAATCTAGCGGGGGGGCCCAAGAGACCCAGTACTTC. It codes for CASSESSGGAQETQYF. The entire variable domain, with the rest obtained from reference TRBV9 and TRBJ2-5, is as follows: DSGVTQTPKHLITATGQRVTLRCSPRSGDLSVYWYQQSLDQGLQFLIQYYNGEERAKGNILERFSAQQFPDLHSELNLSSLELGDSALYFCASSESSGGAQETQYFGPGTRLLVL.

V and J are TRBV9 and TRBJ2-7; D gene ambiguous. Germline CDR1 reads SGDLS; CDR2 reads YYNGEE. Trimming shortened V by 0 bases and J by 2 bases, and 9 bases separated the two germline ends. The CDR3 consists of 14 residues. In DNA, the CDR3 is TGTGCCAGCAGCGTAGCCGTCCAGGCCTACGAGCAGTACTTC. This codes for CASSVAVQAYEQYF.

This chain joins TRBV7-8 and TRBJ2-2; D perhaps matches TRBD1 (6 bases). The CDR3 runs to 16 residues. The V end lost 8 bases, the J end lost 3 bases, and 19 bases lay between the germline ends. Looked up from germline, CDR1 is SGHVS and CDR2 is FQNEAQ. CDR3 bases: TGTGCCAGCTCCAAAAACATTGCAGGGGACACCGGGGAGCTGTTTTTT. This encodes CASSKNIAGDTGELFF.

V and J are TRBV21-1 and TRBJ2-7; the table names TRBD2, a call not compared with the DNA. TRBV21-1 is classified as a pseudogene. CDR3 length equals 15 residues. CDR3: CASSKWRITLYEQYF. The CDR3 DNA follows: TGTGCCAGCAGCAAATGGAGGATTACCCTCTACGAGCAGTACTTC.

This chain's CDR3 is CASSGWGGPDDTQYF. The DNA for the CDR3 is TGTGCCAGCAGTGGATGGGGGGGGCCAGATGATACGCAGTATTTT. The V and J genes are TRBV2 and TRBJ2-3; TRBD2 is a possible D gene (7 bases). Germline V gene sequence: CDR1 SNHLY, CDR2 FYNNEI. Trimming took off 4 bases at V and 6 bases at J, with 17 bases between the two ends. The CDR3 is made up of 15 amino acids.